These 28 T cell receptor beta chains came from one sample sequenced in a study of T-cell memory formation after mild COVID-19. TCRdb processed the 5' RACE reads anew with MiXCR; each CDR3 protein has one entry. The sample includes about 360,000 distinct CDR3 sequences, around 13% of them seen just once. Material for sequencing was PBMCs or a T cell subset sorted from them (not recorded which). The source is a man younger than 35 who had mild COVID-19 (a few samples of this study predate the infection). Cell type and time point are not known.

The genes are TRBV7-2 and TRBJ2-7; TRBD2 is a possible D gene (5 bases). This CDR3 is built from 17 residues. Germline CDR1 SGHTA, CDR2 FQGNSA. V lost 2 bases, J lost 0 bases, and 17 bases lay in between. Written as DNA, the CDR3 is TGTGCCAGCAGCTTAAATCCCCTCGACCGGGACTCCTACGAGCAGTACGTC. Translating it yields CASSLNPLDRDSYEQYV.

In this sample, this clonotype turned up a few times. This rearrangement joins TRBV6-5 to TRBJ2-1; tentative D call: TRBD2 (6 bases). The V end lost 2 bases, the J end lost 4 bases, and 12 bases lay between the germline ends. This CDR3 region has 15 residues. Per germline, CDR1 MNHEY and CDR2 SVGAGI. The CDR3 DNA reads TGTGCCAGCAGTTACGGAGGGGCCAAGTACAATGAGCAGTTCTTC. This sequence encodes CASSYGGAKYNEQFF.

The chain couples TRBV5-1 to TRBJ2-3, with D uncertain. Germline CDR1 reads SGHRS; CDR2 reads YFSETQ. There are 16 residues in the CDR3. The V gene lost 4 bases and the J gene lost 1 base, with 16 bases spanning the gap. In DNA, the CDR3 is TGCGCCAGCAGCCAAAGTACACCCCTGGGCACAGATACGCAGTATTTT. Its protein product is CASSQSTPLGTDTQYF.

The chain links TRBV6-2 or TRBV6-3 to TRBJ2-5; TRBD2 matches 9 bases. The V gene's germline CDR1 is MNHEY and CDR2 SVGEGT. CDR3 length: 14 amino acids. The J segment lost 5 bases and the V segment lost 6 bases, leaving 7 bases of the junction unmatched. The CDR3 nucleotides are TGTGCCAGCAGGCTAGGGACTAGCAGTGAGACCCAGTACTTC. Translating gives CASRLGTSSETQYF.

The gene calls are TRBV12-3 or TRBV12-4 and TRBJ2-3; D is perhaps TRBD1 or TRBD2 (6 bases each). V was pared by 3 bases and J by 0 bases, with 22 bases between. This CDR3 has 19 residues. CDR3 coding DNA: TGTGCCAGCAGTTTGCAAGACAGGCGGGGCGTTAGAAGCACAGATACGCAGTATTTT. As protein: CASSLQDRRGVRSTDTQYF.

V and J are TRBV11-2 and TRBJ2-5; weak D call: TRBD1 (6 bases). The length of the CDR3 is 14 residues. In germline, CDR1 is SGHAT, CDR2 FQNNGV. V dropped 4 bases and J dropped 4 bases, with 13 bases sitting between them. The CDR3 sequence: CASSSRTDRETQYF. CDR3 sequence (DNA): TGTGCCAGCAGCTCTCGGACAGATCGAGAGACCCAGTACTTC.

V usage is TRBV11-2 and J usage is TRBJ1-1; TRBD1 might be the D (5 bases). The CDR3 covers 14 residues. Germline values: CDR1 SGHAT, CDR2 FQNNGV. V dropped 3 bases and J dropped 1 base, with 9 bases sitting between them. CDR3 residues: CASSFSRANTEAFF. The DNA of the CDR3 is TGTGCCAGCAGCTTCAGCAGGGCGAACACTGAAGCTTTCTTT.

The chain uses TRBV7-2 and TRBJ2-3; 9 nucleotides align to TRBD2. CDR3 length: 15 residues. The junction had 9 bases not matched to a gene; V was cut back by 5 bases and J by 6 bases. Germline CDR1 SGHTA, CDR2 FQGNSA. The CDR3 coding sequence is TGTGCCAGCAGCCCCGCTAGCGGGGTCCGGGATACGCAGTATTTT. This gives the protein CASSPASGVRDTQYF. Combining the CDR3 with reference TRBV7-2 and TRBJ2-3 gives the whole variable domain GAGVSQSPSNKVTEKGKDVELRCDPISGHTALYWYRQSLGQGLEFLIYFQGNSAPDKSGLPSDRFSAERTGGSVSTLTIQRTQQEDSAVYLCASSPASGVRDTQYFGPGTRLTVL.

The rearrangement uses TRBV4-1 and TRBJ1-1, with 8 bases fitting TRBD1. V was pared by 0 bases and J by 4 bases, with 10 bases of the junction left unmatched. Germline CDR1 MGHRA, CDR2 YSYEKL. This CDR3 is built from 17 residues. Here the CDR3 DNA reads TGCGCCAGCAGCCAAGATCCGACAGGGGTTATGGTCACTGAAGCTTTCTTT. Its protein is CASSQDPTGVMVTEAFF.

This clonotype was observed a handful of times. This chain links TRBV20-1 with TRBJ1-1; tentatively, D is TRBD1 (5 bases). V shed 2 bases and J shed 11 bases, with 9 bases lying between them. The germline CDR1 and CDR2 sequences are DFQATT and SNEGSKA (reference sequence). CDR3 length equals 10 residues. The CDR3 here is CSARTGPAFF. Here the CDR3 DNA reads TGCAGTGCTAGAACAGGTCCGGCTTTCTTT.

The CDR3 DNA reads as TGTGCCAGCAGTGTCCTGGGGGGCTACACCTTC. It is translated as CASSVLGGYTF. The chain combines TRBV2 with TRBJ1-2; D is unresolved. Germline CDR1 reads SNHLY; CDR2 reads FYNNEI. The V end was cut by 4 bases, the J end by 8 bases, with 8 bases between. The CDR3 spans 11 residues.

The table lists this clonotype with a few counts. The J gene is TRBJ1-2, the V gene TRBV29-1, with 8 bases identical to TRBD1. Per the germline V gene, CDR1 is SQVTM and CDR2 is ANQGSEA. This CDR3 is built from 14 residues. J was trimmed by 8 bases and V by 7 bases; bases with no gene match: 15. CDR3 sequence (DNA): TGCAGCGCGCAGAAGTCAGGGGGCAGAGTGGGCTACACCTTC. Protein: CSAQKSGGRVGYTF.

The rearrangement links TRBV12-3 or TRBV12-4 to TRBJ2-2; weak D call: TRBD1 (6 bases). This CDR3 spans 15 amino acids. The V end was cut by 7 bases, the J end by 3 bases, with 15 bases between. Written as DNA, the CDR3 is TGTGCCAGCACCCTCCGTCCAGGGGACACCGGGGAGCTGTTTTTT. Its protein product is CASTLRPGDTGELFF.

Here the CDR3 DNA reads TGTGCCAGCAGCCCACCGGAGGGTTCGACGGATAATTCACCCCTCCACTTT. It yields the protein CASSPPEGSTDNSPLHF. The chain joins TRBV7-9 to TRBJ1-6, with D unclear. Trimming took off 5 bases at V and 5 bases at J, with 19 bases between the two ends. This CDR3 has 17 amino acids. Per germline, CDR1 SEHNR and CDR2 FQNEAQ (reference sequence).

The CDR3 DNA is TGTGCCAGCTCGGATCTTGACAGGGTCTACGAGCAGTACTTC. It specifies CASSDLDRVYEQYF. The chain couples TRBV18 to TRBJ2-7; 7 bases match TRBD1. From germline, CDR1 is KGHSH and CDR2 LQKENI. This CDR3 region has 14 residues. V trimming: 6 bases; J trimming: 3 bases; junction bases outside the gene matches: 8.

The genes are TRBV3-1 and TRBJ2-7; TRBD1 matches 9 bases. After removal of 1 base from V and 7 bases from J, the junction contained 11 bases not matched to a gene. CDR1 is LGHDT, CDR2 YNNKEL, per germline (reference sequence). The CDR3 has 16 residues. Here the CDR3 DNA reads TGTGCCAGCAGCCAAGGTCGTAGGACAGGGGCCCGGGAGCAGTACTTC. It yields the protein CASSQGRRTGAREQYF.

This clonotype was seen more than once but under ten times. The V and J genes are TRBV5-1 and TRBJ2-6; no clear D. This CDR3 is 16 amino acids long. Germline lookup yields CDR1 SGHRS and CDR2 YFSETQ. The V and J ends lost 0 bases and 4 bases respectively, with 11 bases between them. CDR3 residues: CASSLGVVTGANVLTF. The CDR3 region has the DNA TGCGCCAGCAGCTTGGGGGTTGTAACGGGGGCCAACGTCCTGACTTTC.

The chain carries TRBV9 and TRBJ2-5, with D maybe TRBD2 (6 bases). The CDR3 is 15 residues long. V was cut by 0 bases and J by 5 bases, with 14 bases left in between. Per germline, CDR1 SGDLS and CDR2 YYNGEE. CDR3 coding DNA: TGTGCCAGCAGCGTAGCTCCCAGCAGCGGGGAGACCCAGTACTTC. This encodes CASSVAPSSGETQYF.

This clonotype showed up just a few times. The rearrangement uses TRBV28 and TRBJ2-3, with D perhaps TRBD2 (6 bases). V was trimmed by 5 bases and J by 5 bases, leaving 11 bases between them. The germline gives CDR1 MDHEN, CDR2 SYDVKM. The CDR3 spans 13 residues. DNA of the CDR3: TGTGCCAGCAGTGGCGGGGTCGGAGATACGCAGTATTTT. Residues: CASSGGVGDTQYF.

This clonotype was counted between two and nine times. The gene calls are TRBV27 and TRBJ2-1; perhaps TRBD2 as D (5 bases). In germline, CDR1 is MNHEY, CDR2 SMNVEV (reference sequence). The CDR3 contains 16 residues. Trimming took 0 bases from V and 7 from J, leaving 16 bases between them. The CDR3 DNA reads TGTGCCAGCAGTTTATCTCCCGGGGTTTCTACGAATGAGCAGTTCTTC. It encodes CASSLSPGVSTNEQFF.

Worth noting for this clonotype: An end of the junction differs from the germline gene, which may be a read error. The chain links TRBV5-4 to TRBJ2-5; 9 positions match TRBD1. The CDR3 spans 12 residues. Germline CDR1 is SGHNT and CDR2 is YYREEE (reference sequence). Here the CDR3 DNA reads TGTGCCAGCAGCTTGAACCGGGACAGGGTGTTCTTC. Residues: CASSLNRDRVFF. Looking up the rest from reference TRBV5-4 and TRBJ2-5 gives the full variable domain: ETGVTQSPTHLIKTRGQQVTLRCSSQSGHNTVSWYQQALGQGPQFIFQYYREEENGRGNFPPRFSGLQFPNYSSELNVNALELDDSALYLCASSLNRDRVFFGPGTRLLVL.

This clonotype was observed many times. The chain employs TRBV5-1 and TRBJ2-5; a possible D gene is TRBD2 (5 bases). Germline V CDR1 and CDR2: SGHRS, YFSETQ. CDR3 length: 14 amino acids. The ends were cut back, 6 bases at V and 3 bases at J, with 15 bases in the middle. CDR3 coding DNA: TGCGCCAGCAATCGTGGGAGAGGAGAAGAGACCCAGTACTTC. Its protein product is CASNRGRGEETQYF.

The chain is built from TRBV5-1 and TRBJ1-2, with D possibly being TRBD1 (5 bases). CDR1 SGHRS and CDR2 YFSETQ come from the germline V gene. The CDR3 has 14 residues. Trimming left V 1 base short and J 4 bases short, with 11 bases between. In DNA form, the CDR3 reads TGCGCCAGCAGCTTGACCAGGGCTCCCTATGGCTACACCTTC. Protein product: CASSLTRAPYGYTF.

This clonotype has just a few counts. V and J are TRBV6-5 and TRBJ1-1; D perhaps matches TRBD1 (5 bases). V gave up 4 bases and J gave up 5 bases, with 14 bases separating them. Per the germline V gene, CDR1 is MNHEY and CDR2 is SVGAGI. The length of the CDR3 is 14 residues. This CDR3 reads CASSSPGWGTEAFF. CDR3 nucleotides: TGTGCCAGCAGTTCCCCAGGGTGGGGAACTGAAGCTTTCTTT.

V usage is TRBV7-2 and J usage is TRBJ1-4; possible D gene TRBD1, 5 bases. CDR1 and CDR2 (germline): SGHTA, FQGNSA. Trimming shortened V by 5 bases and J by 10 bases, and 17 bases separated the two germline ends. This CDR3 has 14 amino acids. The CDR3 region has the DNA TGTGCCAGCAGCCCCTCGGGACCCGCCTTAAAACTGTTTTTT. Its protein product is CASSPSGPALKLFF.

V and J are TRBV3-1 and TRBJ2-1, with D tentatively TRBD1 (5 bases). The germline V gene encodes CDR1 LGHDT and CDR2 YNNKEL (reference sequence). V was clipped by 1 base and J by 4 bases, with 20 bases between them. The CDR3 extends over 18 amino acids. The DNA for the CDR3 is TGTGCCAGCAGCCAAGGTTTACAGGCCACCCATAAATACAATGAGCAGTTCTTC. Protein: CASSQGLQATHKYNEQFF.

This clonotype came up a few times. The genes are TRBV12-3 or TRBV12-4 and TRBJ2-7; D is unclear. The CDR3 length is 13 residues. Between the trimmed V and J ends, which lost 6 bases and 6 bases, there was a span of 15 bases. The CDR3 is CASSKLIGIEQYF. CDR3 sequence (DNA): TGTGCCAGCAGCAAGCTTATAGGGATCGAGCAGTACTTC.

The chain recombines TRBV7-9 with TRBJ1-4; D possibly corresponds to TRBD1 (6 bases). The germline gives CDR1 SEHNR, CDR2 FQNEAQ (reference sequence). V was pared by 4 bases and J by 3 bases, with 9 bases between. This CDR3 region has 14 residues. CDR3 sequence reads: CASSWTVSNEKLFF. CDR3 bases: TGTGCCAGCAGCTGGACAGTCTCTAATGAAAAACTGTTTTTT.